Listed here is a single T cell receptor beta chain. The data originate from a study of T cells of healthy individuals. TCRdb re-called the 5' RACE reads through MiXCR, storing one row per CDR3 protein. In the table there are about 96,000 distinct CDR3 sequences, around 17% of which are singletons. This receptor was obtained from a human donor in good health.

The CDR3 protein is CASSYLNTGELFF. CDR3 nucleotides: TGTGCCAGCAGCTATCTTAACACCGGGGAGCTGTTTTTT. The chain is built from TRBV7-3 and TRBJ2-2; D unclear. Deletions cut 4 bases from V and 2 bases from J, with 5 bases between. Germline CDR1 is SGHTA and CDR2 is FQGTGA. The length of the CDR3 is 13 residues. Based on the CDR3 plus reference TRBV7-3 and TRBJ2-2, the full variable domain is GAGVSQTPSNKVTEKGKYVELRCDPISGHTALYWYRQSLGQGPEFLIYFQGTGAADDSGLPNDRFFAVRPEGSVSTLKIQRTERGDSAVYLCASSYLNTGELFFGEGSRLTVL.